The 19 T cell receptor beta chains presented below share a single source sample, sequenced in a study of cytomegalovirus exposure and HLA in healthy donors (dated by TCRdb to the late 2010s). The method behind the library was the immunoSEQ multiplex PCR assay. For the multiplex PCR, a mixture combining 60 forward primers for TCR Vbeta segments and 13 reverse primers for TCR Jbeta segments was used. TCRdb stores this immuneACCESS table with in-frame sequences only. Part of the clones is absent; in the studies checked, under half of the shortfall reflects unresolved V genes, and no reason is known for the rest. The sample contains some 200,000 clones, around 79% of them found a single time. About 0.37% of the sample lies in the top ten. Material: PBMCs. These receptors were collected from a male donor in good health and CMV-seropositive.

This clone was recorded only once. The gene calls are TRBV28 and TRBJ2-7; 8 positions match TRBD1. This CDR3 spans 14 amino acids. V was pared by 7 bases and J by 4 bases, with 9 bases of the junction left unmatched. Germline CDR1 reads MDHEN; CDR2 reads SYDVKM. The CDR3, as DNA: TGTGCCAGCATCCCTGGGACAGGAGCTTACGAGCAGTACTTC. It translates to CASIPGTGAYEQYF.

V is TRBV4-2 and J is TRBJ1-1; 11 bases fit TRBD1. CDR3 length: 15 amino acids. Per the germline V gene, CDR1 is LGHNA and CDR2 is YNFKEQ. J was trimmed by 5 bases and V by 4 bases; bases with no gene match: 6. CDR3 in amino acids: CASSPQGQGATEAFF. The CDR3 nucleotides are TGTGCCAGCAGCCCACAAGGACAGGGGGCGACTGAAGCTTTCTTT.

The CDR3 here is CASSLATVSNYGYTF. For the CDR3, the DNA is TGTGCCAGCAGCTTGGCGACAGTCTCCAACTATGGCTACACCTTC. The chain combines TRBV5-6 with TRBJ1-2; D might be TRBD1 (5 bases). V was shortened by 0 bases and J by 2 bases, with 11 bases between the two germline ends. Germline loops: CDR1 SGHDT, CDR2 YYEEEE. The CDR3 is made up of 15 amino acids.

The table lists this clone with a count of one. The chain links TRBV5-1 to TRBJ1-6, with 7 bases matching TRBD1. V lost 0 bases and J lost 10; bases outside the gene matches: 7. The CDR3 is made up of 15 amino acids. Per germline, CDR1 SGHRS and CDR2 YFSETQ. The CDR3 coding sequence is TGCGCCAGCAGCTTGGGAGGGACAGCAAGCTCACCCCTCCACTTT. Its translation is CASSLGGTASSPLHF.

The rearrangement joins TRBV7-2 to TRBJ2-7; D might be TRBD2 (6 bases). Deletions cut 4 bases from V and 6 bases from J, with 13 bases between. CDR1 is SGHTA and CDR2 is FQGNSA in the germline V gene. The CDR3 sequence is 13 residues long. CDR3 DNA: TGTGCCAGCAGCTCGACGAGGGAGGCCGAGCAGTACTTC. It yields the protein CASSSTREAEQYF. The full variable domain, rest sourced from reference TRBV7-2 and TRBJ2-7, is GAGVSQSPSNKVTEKGKDVELRCDPISGHTALYWYRQSLGQGLEFLIYFQGNSAPDKSGLPSDRFSAERTGGSVSTLTIQRTQQEDSAVYLCASSSTREAEQYFGPGTRLTVT.

J is TRBJ1-2 and V is TRBV6-6; a possible D gene is TRBD1 (6 bases). The germline V and J ends were trimmed by 2 bases and 2 bases, with 15 bases remaining between them. CDR1 MNHNY and CDR2 SVGAGI come from the germline V gene (reference sequence). There are 16 residues in the CDR3. The CDR3 DNA follows: TGTGCCAGCAGTTACGGAGATGGGGGCCGCAACTATGGCTACACCTTC. Translated: CASSYGDGGRNYGYTF.

CDR3 sequence reads: CASSDSGATSEPQHF. CDR3 nucleotides: TGTGCCAGCAGTGACTCGGGGGCAACGAGTGAGCCCCAGCATTTT. The rearrangement joins TRBV6-4 to TRBJ1-5; the D gene is possibly TRBD1 (6 bases). The germline V gene encodes CDR1 MRHNA and CDR2 SNTAGT. The CDR3 has 15 amino acids. Trimming removed 0 bases from V and 8 bases from J, with 14 bases in between.

The V gene is TRBV12-5, the J gene TRBJ1-1; maybe TRBD1 (6 bases). The CDR3 covers 16 residues. V was shortened by 2 bases and J by 8 bases, with 21 bases between the two germline ends. Germline values: CDR1 LGHNT, CDR2 FRNRAP. The CDR3 DNA follows: TGTGCTAGTGGTTTGAAATTGACAGGTAATGGGAGCGAAGCTTTCTTT. Residues: CASGLKLTGNGSEAFF.

The genes are TRBV9 and TRBJ1-3; D is undetermined. The CDR3 length is 13 residues. Looked up from germline, CDR1 is SGDLS and CDR2 is YYNGEE. V gave up 5 bases and J gave up 3 bases, with 9 bases separating them. Written as DNA, the CDR3 is TGTGCCAGCAGTCGCATCGGTGGAAACACCATATATTTT. The encoded protein is CASSRIGGNTIYF.

For the CDR3, the DNA is TGTGCCAGCAGCTTAGCGGGGACAGTGAACAACGAGCAGTACTTC. The encoded protein is CASSLAGTVNNEQYF. This chain connects TRBV7-6 to TRBJ2-5; 7 positions match TRBD1. With the DNA end fitting TRBJ2-7 better, the J assignment may be wrong. CDR1 and CDR2 from the germline V gene are SGHVS and FNYEAQ. This CDR3 has 15 amino acids.

V and J are TRBV19 and TRBJ1-2; D possibly corresponds to TRBD1 (6 bases). The V end lost 11 bases, the J end lost 8 bases, and 18 bases lay between the germline ends. Germline-derived CDR1 and CDR2 are LNHDA and SQIVND (reference sequence). The CDR3 sequence is 12 residues long. CDR3 in amino acids: CASMTGGRGYTF. Here the CDR3 DNA reads TGTGCCTCCATGACGGGGGGCCGGGGCTACACCTTC.

Remarks on this clone: One end of the junction fails to match germline, which may point to a read error. This sequence joins TRBV7-9 and TRBJ2-2; 11 bases align to TRBD1. Germline CDR1 and CDR2: SEHNR and FQNEAQ (reference sequence). The CDR3 has 16 amino acids. As DNA, the CDR3 is TGTTCCAGCAGCGCTCCGGGACAGGGGGAAATCGGGGAGCTGTTTTTT. Protein product: CSSSAPGQGEIGELFF.

Written as DNA, the CDR3 is TGTGCCACTTCTGGGGGGGGCACAGATACGCAGTATTTT. Protein: CATSGGGTDTQYF. The rearrangement links TRBV9 to TRBJ2-3; TRBD2 matches at 7 bases. Germline V CDR1 and CDR2: SGDLS, YYNGEE. The CDR3 loop spans 13 amino acids. V dropped 9 bases and J dropped 1; count of bases not matched to a gene: 5.

This rearrangement joins TRBV18 to TRBJ1-1; D unresolved. Trimming removed 2 bases from V and 1 base from J, with 5 bases in between. The CDR3 length is 13 residues. Germline CDR1 is KGHSH and CDR2 is LQKENI. For the CDR3, the DNA is TGTGCCAGCTCACCATTCGGGAACACTGAAGCTTTCTTT. Encoded protein: CASSPFGNTEAFF.

J is TRBJ2-7 and V is TRBV21-1; the table names TRBD1, a call not compared with the DNA. TRBV21-1 is given as a pseudogene. The CDR3 runs 14 residues. CDR3 DNA sequence: TGTGCCAGCAGCCTACGGACAGGAACCTACGAGCAGTACTTC. Its translation is CASSLRTGTYEQYF.

The chain employs TRBV7-2 and TRBJ2-1, with 12 positions matching TRBD2. Looked up from germline, CDR1 is SGHTA and CDR2 is FQGNSA. Losses at the gene ends were 4 bases for V and 7 bases for J; bases not matched to a gene: 11. The CDR3 contains 17 residues. The chain's CDR3 is CASSSRNTSGGRNEQFF. In nucleotides, the CDR3 is TGTGCCAGCAGCTCGAGAAACACTAGCGGGGGGCGAAATGAGCAGTTCTTC.

The sample holds a few counts of this clone. V is TRBV6-1 and J is TRBJ2-2; 9 positions match TRBD1. CDR1 and CDR2 from the germline V gene are MNHNS and SASEGT. The CDR3 consists of 15 residues. With V trimmed by 7 bases and J by 6 bases, 9 bases remained unmatched. CDR3 amino acids: CASIRQGELAGELFF. CDR3 DNA: TGTGCCAGCATCCGACAGGGGGAATTGGCCGGGGAGCTGTTTTTT.

The rearrangement joins TRBV15 to TRBJ2-7, with D possibly being TRBD1 (6 bases). Trimming took off 9 bases at V and 3 bases at J, with 12 bases between the two ends. Germline values: CDR1 LNHNV, CDR2 YYDKDF (reference sequence). CDR3 length: 12 residues. The CDR3, as DNA: TGTGCCACGGGACACCCAAACTACGAGCAGTACTTC. Its translation: CATGHPNYEQYF.

The chain carries TRBV7-9 and TRBJ2-2, with D unclear. The CDR3 is made up of 15 amino acids. Per the germline V gene, CDR1 is SEHNR and CDR2 is FQNEAQ (reference sequence). V lost 0 bases and J lost 4, with 9 bases in between. CDR3 amino acids: CASSLAPQVTGELFF. CDR3 nucleotides: TGTGCCAGCAGCTTAGCGCCCCAGGTCACCGGGGAGCTGTTTTTT. Drawing the rest from reference TRBV7-9 and TRBJ2-2, the complete variable domain is DTGVSQNPRHKITKRGQNVTFRCDPISEHNRLYWYRQTLGQGPEFLTYFQNEAQLEKSRLLSDRFSAERPKGSFSTLEIQRTEQGDSAMYLCASSLAPQVTGELFFGEGSRLTVL.